This TCR beta chain was identified in a study of long-term antiretroviral therapy in people with HIV. Version v3.0 of the immunoSEQ assay ran at survey level. Profiling relied on immunoSEQ multiplex PCR, and the TCRdb table lists in-frame clones only, not all of them. The repertoire has roughly 24,000 clones, around four fifths of them found once; the top ten carry 9.5% to 15%. The CDR3 totals 17 residues. Germline CDR1 reads SEHNR; CDR2 reads FQNEAQ (reference sequence). The sequences come from unsorted PBMCs, collected 1.6 years after starting antiretroviral therapy. The clonotype was recovered from a man aged 40-49 years with HIV. V is TRBV7-9 and J is TRBJ2-5, with 10 bases lining up with TRBD2. The J call may be mistaken, given a closer DNA end match to TRBJ2-7. The CDR3 DNA reads TGTGCCAGCAGCTTATCCGGGACTAGCGCTTTGTCCTACGAGCAGTACTTC. It translates to CASSLSGTSALSYEQYF.